The rows below give T cell receptor beta chains drawn from one sample of a study of T cell repertoires in cytomegalovirus infection. TCRdb ran MiXCR on the reads and lists one entry per CDR3 protein. Among about 740,000 distinct CDR3 sequences listed, roughly a third were seen once. Material for sequencing was PBMCs. All receptors come from a human donor in good health (CMV status not recorded). Some clones in this sample may be carry-over from other donors' samples. Both conserved end residues are part of each CDR3. A D gene is named only where the DNA matches it firmly. Size is omitted from some rows. Given values are once, few, many or a class for expanded clones.

-	TRBV12-3/TRBV12-4	-	TRBJ2-7	TGTGCCAGCAGGTTAGTGGTCGGGTCTTCCTACGAGCAGTACTTC	CASRLVVGSSYEQYF
many	TRBV7-8	TRBD1	TRBJ2-3	TGTGCCAGCATCTACCCCCCTCACCGGGACAGGGATGATACGCAGTATTTT	CASIYPPHRDRDDTQYF
-	TRBV5-5	-	TRBJ1-1	TGTGCCAGCAGCTGGAAGGGGACGGACCCTATGAACACTGAAGCTTTCTTT	CASSWKGTDPMNTEAFF
many	TRBV7-2	-	TRBJ2-1	TGTGCCAGCAGCCAGACTAGTCATGTCGGAAATGAGCAGTTCTTC	CASSQTSHVGNEQFF
few	TRBV5-1	TRBD1	TRBJ1-2	TGCGCCAGCAGCCCCGGGACAGGGGTCTATGGCTACACCTTC	CASSPGTGVYGYTF
-	TRBV7-6	-	TRBJ2-1	TGTGTCAGCAGCTTAACGCCTAGCGATTACAATGAGCAGTTCTTC	CVSSLTPSDYNEQFF
few	TRBV29-1	-	TRBJ1-4	TGCAGCGTTCCGAGCTCAACTAATGAAAAACTGTTTTTT	CSVPSSTNEKLFF
-	TRBV2	TRBD1	TRBJ1-4	TGTGCCAGCAAGCCGGGACAGGGGGCGTATGAAAAACTGTTTTTT	CASKPGQGAYEKLFF
once	TRBV6-1	-	TRBJ2-7	TGTGCCAGCAGTGAACCCAGGGTAACTTACTACGAGCAGTACTTC	CASSEPRVTYYEQYF
-	TRBV6-8	TRBD2	TRBJ2-7	TGTGCCAGCAGGACCTACCTCGGGGGGTACAATGAGCAGTACTTC	CASRTYLGGYNEQYF
-	TRBV24-1	-	TRBJ2-7	TGTGCCACCAGTGACGCAGTCTCCTACGAGCAGTACTTC	CATSDAVSYEQYF
few	TRBV7-8	-	TRBJ2-2	TGTGCCAGCAGGGGCGGGATGCTCACCGGGGAGCTGTTTTTT	CASRGGMLTGELFF
few	TRBV24-1	TRBD1	TRBJ2-1	TGTGCCACCAGTGATTCGACAGGGGCCTCCTACAATGAGCAGTTCTTC	CATSDSTGASYNEQFF
few	TRBV19	TRBD1	TRBJ1-5	TGTGCCAGTAGCGCTCGGGGACAGGGAGGTCAGCCCCAGCATTTT	CASSARGQGGQPQHF
few	TRBV6-6	-	TRBJ1-2	TGTGCCAGCAGTTACTTTCGACGGCCCTATGGCTACACCTTC	CASSYFRRPYGYTF
-	TRBV7-2	TRBD1	TRBJ1-1	TGTGCCAGCAGCGCAGACAGGGTTGGGACTGAAGCTTTCTTT	CASSADRVGTEAFF
few	TRBV12-3/TRBV12-4	-	TRBJ2-4	TGTGCCAGCAGTTCTAGGGGTGGATCGAGGGGGACCAAAAACATTCAGTACTTC	CASSSRGGSRGTKNIQYF
-	TRBV3-1	-	TRBJ1-1	TGTGCCAGCAGCCAAACCGAGCGGGCTGAAGCTTTCTTT	CASSQTERAEAFF
once	TRBV20-1	TRBD1	TRBJ1-5	TGCAGTGCGGAAGACAGGGGACGAAGCAATCAGCCCCAGCAGTTT	CSAEDRGRSNQPQQF
few	TRBV11-2	-	TRBJ2-5	TGTGCCAGCCGCAAGGTGCGCGGGGTAGAGACCCAGTACTTC	CASRKVRGVETQYF
few	TRBV28	-	TRBJ2-5	TGTGCCAGCAGCAAACACGGGGACAAGACCCAGTACTTC	CASSKHGDKTQYF
few	TRBV20-1	-	TRBJ2-1	TGCAGTGCTAGGACGGGTCCTAATGAGCAGTTCTTC	CSARTGPNEQFF
-	TRBV7-9	TRBD1	TRBJ2-7	TGTGCCAGCAGCTTACTAGGGACAGGACACGAGCAGTACTTC	CASSLLGTGHEQYF
-	TRBV28	TRBD1	TRBJ1-5	TGTGCCAGCAGTCCGCTCGAGACAGGGATATCAAGGAGGGGTCAGCCCCAGCATTTT	CASSPLETGISRRGQPQHF
-	TRBV4-1	-	TRBJ2-5	TGCGCCAGCAGCCCGTCTCCACCCCAAGAGACCCAGTACTTC	CASSPSPPQETQYF
-	TRBV15	TRBD1	TRBJ1-2	TGTGCCACCAGCAGAGAAAGGGACAGGAAGACTAACTATGGCTACACCTTC	CATSRERDRKTNYGYTF
many	TRBV6-2/TRBV6-3	TRBD1	TRBJ1-5	TGTGCCAGCAGCTGGGACAGGAACAATCAGCCCCAGCATTTT	CASSWDRNNQPQHF
many	TRBV7-8	TRBD1	TRBJ2-6	TGTGCCAGCAGCTTGTCCATTGGGACAGGGTCGCTCTCTGGGGCCAACGTCCTGACTTTC	CASSLSIGTGSLSGANVLTF
-	TRBV7-2	-	TRBJ1-5	TGTGCCAGCAGCCTCTACTCCTCGTCCAGGGCCAATCAGCCCCAGCATTTT	CASSLYSSSRANQPQHF
-	TRBV9	TRBD2	TRBJ2-1	TGTGCCAGCAGCGTATACCCCATTACGGCGGGGGGGCACGATGAGCAGTTCTTC	CASSVYPITAGGHDEQFF
-	TRBV20-1	-	TRBJ1-6	TGCAGTGCTAGAGATCCTGAATCACCCCTCCACTTT	CSARDPESPLHF
-	TRBV18	TRBD1	TRBJ1-2	TGTGCCAGCTCACCACCCGGACAGGGCCGTAACTATGGCTACACCTTC	CASSPPGQGRNYGYTF
-	TRBV7-8	TRBD2	TRBJ2-3	TGTGCCAGCAGCTCTTTACTAGCGGGAGGGCCGGGGCTCACAGATACGCAGTATTTT	CASSSLLAGGPGLTDTQYF
-	TRBV14	-	TRBJ2-5	TGTGCCAGCAGCCAAGGTCAGGCTCAAGAGACCCAGTACTTC	CASSQGQAQETQYF
-	TRBV10-3	-	TRBJ1-2	TGTGCCATCAGTACGGGGGCTAACTATGGCTACACCTTC	CAISTGANYGYTF
few	TRBV7-8	-	TRBJ1-5	TGTGCCAGCAGCGGAAGCCGGGCCCCTGGCAATCAGCCCCAGCATTTT	CASSGSRAPGNQPQHF
few	TRBV5-1	-	TRBJ2-3	TGCGCCAGCAAGGAGGGGGTGAGCACAGATACGCAGTATTTT	CASKEGVSTDTQYF
-	TRBV12-3/TRBV12-4	-	TRBJ1-5	TGTGCCAGCAGTTTTGGGTTGGGACATCGGGCTAATCAGCCCCAGCATTTT	CASSFGLGHRANQPQHF
-	TRBV23-1	-	TRBJ1-1	TGCGCCAGCAGTCAGCCCCATCCTCAGGGTCCCTACGGCACTGAAGCTTTCTTT	CASSQPHPQGPYGTEAFF
-	TRBV2	-	TRBJ1-6	TGTGCCAGCAGGCCAGATTTAAGCGGGAATTCACCCCTCCACTTT	CASRPDLSGNSPLHF
once	TRBV20-1	-	TRBJ1-5	TGCAGTGCTAGAGCTGGGGGGCGTGGGGATCAGCCCCAGCATTTT	CSARAGGRGDQPQHF
-	TRBV20-1	-	TRBJ1-1	TGCAGTGCTAGATTAGCGGCTTCCCATGTGAAGACTGAAGCTTTCTTT	CSARLAASHVKTEAFF
-	TRBV7-4	-	TRBJ2-5	TGTGCCAGCAGCTTGAAACCGACATTGCAAGAGACCCAGTACTTC	CASSLKPTLQETQYF
few	TRBV5-1	TRBD2	TRBJ2-5	TGCGCCAGCCAAACTAGCGGATCTCAAGAGACCCAGTACTTC	CASQTSGSQETQYF
many	TRBV7-8	TRBD2	TRBJ2-3	TGTGCCAGCAGCTTAGCCCGACTAGCGGGAGTTGGCGATACGCAGTATTTT	CASSLARLAGVGDTQYF
few	TRBV7-2	-	TRBJ2-1	TGTGCCAGCAGCTTAGCGCTCCAAATCGGGAATGAGCAGTTCTTC	CASSLALQIGNEQFF
few	TRBV2	TRBD1	TRBJ1-5	TGTGCCAGCAGTGATTCAGGGGGGCGGCAGCCCCAGCATTTT	CASSDSGGRQPQHF
many	TRBV7-8	TRBD2	TRBJ2-1	TGTGCCAGCAGCTACCTAGCGAGCGGGAGAACTGAGCAGTTCTTC	CASSYLASGRTEQFF
-	TRBV7-2	-	TRBJ2-1	TGTGCCAGCAGCGACTTGGGTCCCTACAATGAGCAGTTCTTC	CASSDLGPYNEQFF
few	TRBV7-3	TRBD1	TRBJ1-5	TGTGCCAGCAGCTCACAAACAGGGGAGCCCCAGCATTTT	CASSSQTGEPQHF
few	TRBV7-6	-	TRBJ1-5	TGTGCCAGCAGCGCCGGCACCCCGGGTCAGCCCCAGCATTTT	CASSAGTPGQPQHF
once	TRBV5-6	-	TRBJ1-1	TGTGCCAGCAGAACAGCGGGGGGTCACACTGAAGCTTTCTTT	CASRTAGGHTEAFF